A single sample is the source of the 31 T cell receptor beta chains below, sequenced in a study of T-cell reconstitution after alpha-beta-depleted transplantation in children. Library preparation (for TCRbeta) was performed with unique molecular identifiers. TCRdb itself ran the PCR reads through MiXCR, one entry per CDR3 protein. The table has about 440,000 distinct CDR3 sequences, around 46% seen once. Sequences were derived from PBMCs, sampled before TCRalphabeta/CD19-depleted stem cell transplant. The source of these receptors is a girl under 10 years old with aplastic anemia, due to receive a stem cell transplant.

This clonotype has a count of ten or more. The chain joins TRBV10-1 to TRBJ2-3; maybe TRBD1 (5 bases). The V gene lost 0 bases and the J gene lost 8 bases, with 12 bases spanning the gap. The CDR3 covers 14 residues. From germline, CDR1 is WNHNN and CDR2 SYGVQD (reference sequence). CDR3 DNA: TGCGCCAGCAGTGAGTCGTCCCAGGGCTCTACGCAGTATTTT. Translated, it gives CASSESSQGSTQYF.

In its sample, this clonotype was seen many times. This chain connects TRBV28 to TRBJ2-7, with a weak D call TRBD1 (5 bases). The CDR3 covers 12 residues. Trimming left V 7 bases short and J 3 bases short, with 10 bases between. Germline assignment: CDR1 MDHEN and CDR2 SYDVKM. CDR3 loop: CASKGLLYEQYF. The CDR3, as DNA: TGTGCCAGCAAGGGGCTCCTCTACGAGCAGTACTTC. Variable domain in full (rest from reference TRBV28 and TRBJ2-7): DVKVTQSSRYLVKRTGEKVFLECVQDMDHENMFWYRQDPGLGLRLIYFSYDVKMKEKGDIPEGYSVSREKKERFSLILESASTNQTSMYLCASKGLLYEQYFGPGTRLTVT.

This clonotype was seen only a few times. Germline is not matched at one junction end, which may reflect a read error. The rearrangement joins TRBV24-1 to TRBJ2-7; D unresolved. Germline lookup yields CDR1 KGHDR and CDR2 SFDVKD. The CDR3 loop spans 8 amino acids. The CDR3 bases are TGTGCCACCAGTGATCCCGACTTC. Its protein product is CATSDPDF.

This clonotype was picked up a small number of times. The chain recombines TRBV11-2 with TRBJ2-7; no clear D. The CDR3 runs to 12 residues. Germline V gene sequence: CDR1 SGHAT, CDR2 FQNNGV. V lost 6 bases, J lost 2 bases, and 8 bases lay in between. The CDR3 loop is CASSPRTYEQYF. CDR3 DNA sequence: TGTGCCAGCAGTCCGCGGACCTACGAGCAGTACTTC.

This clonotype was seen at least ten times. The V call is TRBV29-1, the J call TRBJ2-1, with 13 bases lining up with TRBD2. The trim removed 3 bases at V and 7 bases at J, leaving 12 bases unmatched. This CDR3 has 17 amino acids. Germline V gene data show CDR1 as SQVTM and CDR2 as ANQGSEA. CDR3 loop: CSVEGLAGTSKANEQFF. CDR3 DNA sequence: TGCAGCGTTGAGGGACTAGCGGGAACTAGTAAAGCGAATGAGCAGTTCTTC.

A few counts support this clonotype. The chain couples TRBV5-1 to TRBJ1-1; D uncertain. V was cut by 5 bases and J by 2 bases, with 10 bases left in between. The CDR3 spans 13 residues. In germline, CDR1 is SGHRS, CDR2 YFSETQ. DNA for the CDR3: TGCGCCAGCAGATACGGGGTTAACACTGAAGCTTTCTTT. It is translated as CASRYGVNTEAFF.

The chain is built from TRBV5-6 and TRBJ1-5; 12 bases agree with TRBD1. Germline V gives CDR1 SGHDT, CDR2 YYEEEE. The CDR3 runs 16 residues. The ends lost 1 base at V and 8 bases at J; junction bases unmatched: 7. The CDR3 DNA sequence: TGTGCCAGCAGCTTGTGGGGACAGGGGGCAGGGGAGCCCCAGCATTTT. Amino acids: CASSLWGQGAGEPQHF. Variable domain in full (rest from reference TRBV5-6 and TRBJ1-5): DAGVTQSPTHLIKTRGQQVTLRCSPKSGHDTVSWYQQALGQGPQFIFQYYEEEERQRGNFPDRFSGHQFPNYSSELNVNALLLGDSALYLCASSLWGQGAGEPQHFGDGTRLSIL.

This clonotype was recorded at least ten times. The CDR3 loop reads CASSLGSGSGETQYF. The CDR3 DNA sequence: TGTGCCAGCAGTTTGGGTAGCGGGAGTGGCGAGACCCAGTACTTC. This rearrangement joins TRBV12-3 or TRBV12-4 to TRBJ2-5; 9 nucleotides agree with TRBD2. The CDR3 is 15 residues long. Losses at the gene ends were 3 bases for V and 5 bases for J; bases not matched to a gene: 7.

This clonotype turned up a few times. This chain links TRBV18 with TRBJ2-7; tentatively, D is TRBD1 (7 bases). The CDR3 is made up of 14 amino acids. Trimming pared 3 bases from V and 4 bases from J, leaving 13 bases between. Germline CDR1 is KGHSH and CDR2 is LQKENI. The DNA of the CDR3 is TGTGCCAGCTCACCGCAGGGGGGACGTTACGAGCAGTACTTC. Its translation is CASSPQGGRYEQYF.

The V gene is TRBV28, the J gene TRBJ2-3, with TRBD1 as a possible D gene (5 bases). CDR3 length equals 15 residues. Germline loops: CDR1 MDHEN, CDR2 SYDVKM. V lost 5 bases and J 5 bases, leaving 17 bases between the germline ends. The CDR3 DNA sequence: TGTGCCAGCAGTCTAGGGGCGCCCTTGGGAGATACGCAGTATTTT. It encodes CASSLGAPLGDTQYF.

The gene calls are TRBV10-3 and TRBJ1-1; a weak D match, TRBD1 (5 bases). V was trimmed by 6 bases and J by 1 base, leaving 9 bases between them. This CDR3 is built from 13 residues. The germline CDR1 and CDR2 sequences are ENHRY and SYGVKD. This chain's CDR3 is CAISLGANTEAFF. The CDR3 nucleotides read TGTGCCATCAGCCTCGGGGCGAACACTGAAGCTTTCTTT.

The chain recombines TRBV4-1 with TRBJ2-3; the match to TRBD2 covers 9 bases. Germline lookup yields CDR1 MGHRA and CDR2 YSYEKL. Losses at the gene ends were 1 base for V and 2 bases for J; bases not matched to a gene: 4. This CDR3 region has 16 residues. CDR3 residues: CASSQVSGGNTDTQYF. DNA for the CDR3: TGCGCCAGCAGCCAAGTTAGCGGGGGAAACACAGATACGCAGTATTTT.

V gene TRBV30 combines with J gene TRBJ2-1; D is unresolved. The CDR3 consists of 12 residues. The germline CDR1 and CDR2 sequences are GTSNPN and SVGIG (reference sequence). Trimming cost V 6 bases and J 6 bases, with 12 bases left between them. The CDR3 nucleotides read TGTGCCTGCCCCCTAATCCCCAATGAGCAGTTCTTC. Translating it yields CACPLIPNEQFF.

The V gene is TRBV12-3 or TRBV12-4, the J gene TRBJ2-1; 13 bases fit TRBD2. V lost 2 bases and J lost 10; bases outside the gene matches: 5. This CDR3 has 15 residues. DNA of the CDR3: TGTGCCAGCAGTTTAAGGACTAGCGGGAGCGACGAGCAGTTCTTC. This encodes CASSLRTSGSDEQFF.

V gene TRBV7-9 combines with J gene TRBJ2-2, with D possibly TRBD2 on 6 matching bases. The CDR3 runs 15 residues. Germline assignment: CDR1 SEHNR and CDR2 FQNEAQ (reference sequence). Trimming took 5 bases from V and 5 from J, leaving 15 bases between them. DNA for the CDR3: TGTGCCAGCAGCCCTCTGGCGGCGGGGACCGGGGAGCTGTTTTTT. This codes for CASSPLAAGTGELFF.

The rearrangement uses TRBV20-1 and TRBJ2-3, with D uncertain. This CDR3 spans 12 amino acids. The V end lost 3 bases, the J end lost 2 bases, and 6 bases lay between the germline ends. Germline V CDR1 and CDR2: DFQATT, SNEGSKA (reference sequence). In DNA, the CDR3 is TGCAGTGCTAGCACCAACACAGATACGCAGTATTTT. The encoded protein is CSASTNTDTQYF.

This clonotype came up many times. CDR3 loop: CSARAQTRGTEAFF. CDR3 bases: TGCAGTGCTAGAGCCCAGACCCGGGGCACTGAAGCTTTCTTT. The chain has TRBV20-1 and TRBJ1-1; D is unclear. Trimming removed 1 base at V and 4 bases at J, with 13 bases between. The CDR3 consists of 14 residues. Germline lookup yields CDR1 DFQATT and CDR2 SNEGSKA (reference sequence).

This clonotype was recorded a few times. The chain's CDR3 is CSAAEGGVYEQYF. The DNA of the CDR3 is TGCAGTGCTGCGGAGGGCGGGGTCTACGAGCAGTACTTC. This chain uses TRBV20-1 with TRBJ2-7; maybe TRBD2 (6 bases). This CDR3 is 13 amino acids long. The germline V and J ends were trimmed by 5 bases and 3 bases, with 14 bases remaining between them. In germline, CDR1 is DFQATT, CDR2 SNEGSKA (reference sequence).

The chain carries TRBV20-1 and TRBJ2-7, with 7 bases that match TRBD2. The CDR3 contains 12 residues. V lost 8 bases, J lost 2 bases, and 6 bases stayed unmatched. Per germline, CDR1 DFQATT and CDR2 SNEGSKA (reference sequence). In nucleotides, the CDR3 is TGCAGTTCATTAGCGGGCACCTACGAGCAGTACTTC. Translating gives CSSLAGTYEQYF.

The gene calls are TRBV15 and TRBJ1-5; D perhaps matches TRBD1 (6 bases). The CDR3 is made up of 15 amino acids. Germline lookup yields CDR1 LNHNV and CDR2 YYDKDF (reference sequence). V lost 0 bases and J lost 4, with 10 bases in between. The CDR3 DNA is TGTGCCACCAGCAGAGATTTAAGGGGGAATCAGCCCCAGCATTTT. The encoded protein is CATSRDLRGNQPQHF.

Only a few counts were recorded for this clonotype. The CDR3 spells CASSWDRGFTGELFF. The CDR3 nucleotides are TGTGCCAGCAGCTGGGACAGGGGATTTACCGGGGAGCTGTTTTTT. The chain joins TRBV11-3 to TRBJ2-2; 10 nucleotides align to TRBD1. Germline loops: CDR1 SGHNT, CDR2 YENEEA. This CDR3 region has 15 residues. The V gene end was trimmed by 4 bases and the J gene end by 5 bases; junction bases not matched to a gene: 4.

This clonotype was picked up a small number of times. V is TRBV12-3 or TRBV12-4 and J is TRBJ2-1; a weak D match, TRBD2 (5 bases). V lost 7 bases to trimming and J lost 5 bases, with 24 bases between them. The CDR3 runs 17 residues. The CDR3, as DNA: TGTGCCAGCAAATTCCCTTCCCCGGACTTTTCACACAATGAGCAGTTCTTC. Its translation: CASKFPSPDFSHNEQFF.

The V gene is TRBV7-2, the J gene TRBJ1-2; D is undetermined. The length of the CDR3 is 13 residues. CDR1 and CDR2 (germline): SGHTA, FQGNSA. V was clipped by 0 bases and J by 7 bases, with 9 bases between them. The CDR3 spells CASSLAGGGGYTF. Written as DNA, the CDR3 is TGTGCCAGCAGCTTAGCAGGAGGTGGTGGCTACACCTTC.

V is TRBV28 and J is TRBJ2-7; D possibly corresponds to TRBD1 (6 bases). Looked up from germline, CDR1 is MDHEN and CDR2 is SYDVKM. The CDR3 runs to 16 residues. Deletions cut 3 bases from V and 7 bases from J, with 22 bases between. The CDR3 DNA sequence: TGTGCCAGCAGTTTGGCTGGGGCAGGGGATTGGGATGAGCAGTACTTC. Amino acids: CASSLAGAGDWDEQYF.

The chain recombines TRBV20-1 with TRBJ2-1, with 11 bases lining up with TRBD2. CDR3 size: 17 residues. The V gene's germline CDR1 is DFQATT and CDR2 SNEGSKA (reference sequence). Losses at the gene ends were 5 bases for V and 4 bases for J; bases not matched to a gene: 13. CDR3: CSAPGLAGGGIYNEQFF. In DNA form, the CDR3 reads TGCAGTGCTCCCGGACTAGCGGGCGGGGGAATTTACAATGAGCAGTTCTTC.

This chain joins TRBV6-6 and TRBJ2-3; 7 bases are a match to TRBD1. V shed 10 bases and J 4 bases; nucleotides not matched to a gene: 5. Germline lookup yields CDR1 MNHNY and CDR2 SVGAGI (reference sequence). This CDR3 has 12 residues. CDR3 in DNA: TGTGCCAACGGGCAGGGGGCAGATACGCAGTATTTT. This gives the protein CANGQGADTQYF.

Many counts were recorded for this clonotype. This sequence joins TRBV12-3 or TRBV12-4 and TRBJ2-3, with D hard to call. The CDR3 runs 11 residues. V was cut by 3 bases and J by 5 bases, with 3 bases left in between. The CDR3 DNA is TGTGCCAGCAGTTTCGTAGATACGCAGTATTTT. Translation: CASSFVDTQYF.

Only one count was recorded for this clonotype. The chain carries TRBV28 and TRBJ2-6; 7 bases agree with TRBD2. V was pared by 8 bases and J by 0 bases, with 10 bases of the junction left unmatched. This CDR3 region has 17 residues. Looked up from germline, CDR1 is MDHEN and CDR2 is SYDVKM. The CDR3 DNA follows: TGTGCCAGCTCCTGGGGGGGTACCATCTCTGGGGCCAACGTCCTGACTTTC. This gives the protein CASSWGGTISGANVLTF.

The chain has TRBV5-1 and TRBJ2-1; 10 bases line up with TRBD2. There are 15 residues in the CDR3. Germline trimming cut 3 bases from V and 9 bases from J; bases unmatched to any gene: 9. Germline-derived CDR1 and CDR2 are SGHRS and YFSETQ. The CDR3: CASSSLAGGSGEQFF. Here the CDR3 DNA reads TGCGCCAGCAGCTCATTAGCGGGGGGTTCCGGTGAGCAGTTCTTC.

The CDR3 loop reads CSASPGLAGNITDTQYF. Written as DNA, the CDR3 is TGCAGTGCTAGTCCGGGACTAGCGGGGAATATCACAGATACGCAGTATTTT. V is TRBV20-1 and J is TRBJ2-3; 13 bases match TRBD2. The CDR3 has 17 amino acids. Germline loops: CDR1 DFQATT, CDR2 SNEGSKA (reference sequence). The V and J ends lost 3 bases and 2 bases, in that order; junction bases with no gene match: 8.

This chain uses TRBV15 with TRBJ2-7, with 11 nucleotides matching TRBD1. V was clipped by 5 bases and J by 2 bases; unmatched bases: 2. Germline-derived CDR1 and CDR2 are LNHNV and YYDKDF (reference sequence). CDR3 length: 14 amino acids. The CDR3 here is CATSGDRGAYEQYF. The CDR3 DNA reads TGTGCCACCAGCGGGGACAGGGGGGCCTACGAGCAGTACTTC.